This T cell receptor beta chain was sequenced for a study of shared clonotypes between healthy human individuals. The study, taken as a whole, reports: In several donors, about 5% of naive CD4 clonotypes appeared in common. Among non-shared clonotypes, generation probabilities were lower than among those shared by all four donors.

The data were produced by immunoSEQ multiplex PCR, yet TCRdb's version contains in-frame clones alone and is incomplete. The table records some 1,100,000 clones, around 82% of them present only once. Looked up from germline, CDR1 is SGHTA and CDR2 is FQGTGA. The CDR3 has 15 amino acids. The V end lost 5 bases, the J end lost 4 bases, and 15 bases lay between the germline ends. To note about this clone: Its target is unknown.

Participating donors were healthy, HIV-negative adults free of recent acute infections or vaccinations. Naive CD4+ cells were CD45RA-selected; the remaining cells were memory. The sequencing sample was made of memory CD4+ T cells from PBMCs. Sample subset: CD45RA-negative fraction. The chain uses TRBV7-3 and TRBJ2-1; D might be TRBD1 (6 bases). This sequence originates from a young man in good health. Some clones in this sample may be carry-over from other donors' samples. CDR3 nucleotide sequence: TGTGCCAGCAGCACAGGGTCACCCCGATACAATGAGCAGTTCTTC. Translating gives CASSTGSPRYNEQFF.